This T cell receptor beta chain emerged from a study of T cell changes during pregnancy in multiple sclerosis (dated by TCRdb to the late 2010s). About the investigation overall: The study examined how the T cell repertoire changed over the course of pregnancy in women with multiple sclerosis.

Library construction relied on the immunoSEQ multiplex PCR assay. The table comes from immuneACCESS by way of TCRdb, which keeps in-frame sequences with V and J called. Part of the clones is missing from these tables; in studies checked, under half for an unresolved V gene and the rest for unknown reasons. This sample lists about 48,000 clones; 88% were detected once. The top ten hold about 1.2% of the sample. To note about this clone: Its antigen is unknown. The record has no base qualities; no much larger clone is one base away.

The CDR1 and CDR2 encoded by the germline V gene are SGHRS and YFSETQ. V is reduced by 1 base and J by 3 bases, leaving a spacing of 10 bases between them. Its CDR3 holds 14 amino acids, cysteine through phenylalanine. Only CDR3 DNA is held: 42 bases, read in frame from base 1. The chain uses TRBV5-1 and TRBJ2-5; the D gene assignment is ambiguous. Material: CD4+ T cells from peripheral blood mononuclear cells, obtained in the second trimester of pregnancy. The sequence was collected from a female donor with multiple sclerosis, enrolled in a pregnancy study. CDR3 region: CASSLSGDKETQYF. DNA sequence: TGCGCCAGCAGCTTGTCAGGCGATAAAGAGACCCAGTACTTC.